The T cell receptor (beta chain) under discussion was sequenced for a study of blood T cell repertoires in COVID-19. Study as a whole: Acute and convalescent COVID-19 samples came from the United States, Italy and Spain. PBMCs, B-cell-depleted T cells, or T cells provided the cDNA or gDNA that made up the material.

V was cut by 4 bases and J by 3 bases, with 10 bases left in between. Germline assignment: CDR1 SGHVS and CDR2 FQNEAQ. The CDR3 length is 13 residues. The authors' processing: Amplifying reference gene primers gave estimates of nucleated cell counts. Method: immunoSEQ multiplex PCR; TCRdb's copy keeps in-frame clones and lacks some. That table supplies the V and J calls and clone size; D and trimming were determined from the DNA. The sample consists of tens of thousands of clones, 65% to 90% of them appearing once. Sequencing used peripheral blood. This TCR was sampled from a man aged 80 or over with acute or convalescent COVID-19. This chain links TRBV7-8 with TRBJ2-7; D not resolved. The CDR3 coding sequence is TGTGCCAGCAGCTCCCTAGAATACTACGAGCAGTACTTC. Amino acids: CASSSLEYYEQYF.